The 20 T cell receptor beta chains in this list originate from one sample, sequenced in a study of cytomegalovirus exposure and HLA in healthy donors. TCRdb keeps only in-frame clones here, not all; method: immunoSEQ multiplex PCR. The sample has 80,000 to 100,000 clones, 70% to 90% seen once. Sequenced: PBMCs. All receptors derive from a woman aged 25-40 years in good health and CMV-seronegative.

The J gene is TRBJ1-2, the V gene TRBV6-5; D may be TRBD1 (5 bases). The CDR3 consists of 12 residues. The germline gives CDR1 MNHEY, CDR2 SVGAGI. Trimming pared 4 bases from V and 6 bases from J, leaving 9 bases between. The CDR3 reads CASSFLGDGYTF. In nucleotides, the CDR3 is TGTGCCAGCAGTTTCCTAGGGGATGGCTACACCTTC.

This clone has more than one count but fewer than ten. The V and J genes are TRBV19 and TRBJ2-1, with a weak D call TRBD2 (5 bases). Germline CDR1 is LNHDA and CDR2 is SQIVND (reference sequence). Trimming took 5 bases from V and 4 from J, leaving 9 bases between them. The CDR3 consists of 13 residues. The CDR3 nucleotides are TGTGCCAGTAGTCCTCGGACTTACAATGAGCAGTTCTTC. Protein product: CASSPRTYNEQFF.

The chain has TRBV7-3 and TRBJ1-5; TRBD1 agrees at 8 bases. The CDR3 consists of 15 residues. Germline V lookup: CDR1 SGHTA, CDR2 FQGTGA. V dropped 0 bases and J dropped 7; count of bases not matched to a gene: 5. CDR3 nucleotides: TGTGCCAGCAGCTTAACGTCCGGACAGGGACAGCCCCAGCATTTT. It encodes CASSLTSGQGQPQHF.

The rearrangement joins TRBV28 to TRBJ2-1, with D possibly matching TRBD2 (6 bases). The V end was cut by 8 bases, the J end by 12 bases, with 17 bases between. CDR1 is MDHEN, CDR2 SYDVKM, per germline. The CDR3 totals 12 residues. In DNA, the CDR3 is TGTGCCAGCGGGAGCGGACTACAGGTGCAGTTCTTC. It codes for CASGSGLQVQFF.

The chain combines TRBV2 with TRBJ1-4; 12 bases match TRBD1. CDR1 SNHLY and CDR2 FYNNEI come from the germline V gene. This CDR3 has 13 amino acids. J gave up 8 bases and V 8 bases, and 3 bases lay outside the gene matches. CDR3 region: CASGDRGREKLFF. The CDR3 nucleotides read TGTGCCAGCGGGGACAGGGGGCGCGAAAAACTGTTTTTT.

This clone came up once. Written as DNA, the CDR3 is TGCAGCGCCTCGACAGGCGCCTACGAGCAGTACTTC. It translates to CSASTGAYEQYF. The chain is built from TRBV29-1 and TRBJ2-7; possibly TRBD1 for D (6 bases). Per germline, CDR1 SQVTM and CDR2 ANQGSEA. CDR3 length: 12 amino acids. Trimming cost V 7 bases and J 2 bases, with 12 bases left between them.

The chain carries TRBV6-5 and TRBJ1-3; D unclear. Germline V gene data show CDR1 as MNHEY and CDR2 as SVGAGI. V dropped 11 bases and J dropped 4 bases, with 9 bases sitting between them. The CDR3 length is 11 residues. This CDR3 is CAAHLGNTIYF. The CDR3 DNA is TGTGCCGCACATCTCGGAAACACCATATATTTT.

CDR3 coding DNA: TGCGCCAGCAGCTTTAGTTTTGGCGGTGACTATACTGAAGCTTTCTTT. Translation: CASSFSFGGDYTEAFF. The gene calls are TRBV5-1 and TRBJ1-1; D gene ambiguous. The V and J ends lost 2 bases and 5 bases respectively, with 19 bases between them. Germline V gene data show CDR1 as SGHRS and CDR2 as YFSETQ. CDR3 length: 16 residues.

The chain carries TRBV5-1 and TRBJ1-2, with a possible D match to TRBD1 (5 bases). CDR3 size: 16 residues. From germline, CDR1 is SGHRS and CDR2 YFSETQ. V was cut by 0 bases and J by 8 bases, with 20 bases left in between. CDR3 sequence: CASSLAGGADSGGYTF. CDR3 in DNA: TGCGCCAGCAGCTTGGCCGGAGGGGCAGACTCCGGAGGCTACACCTTC.

This clone was seen just once. The chain has TRBV6-5 and TRBJ2-4, with D maybe TRBD2 (5 bases). The CDR3 runs to 16 residues. The V end lost 4 bases, the J end lost 0 bases, and 13 bases lay between the germline ends. Germline V lookup: CDR1 MNHEY, CDR2 SVGAGI. This CDR3 reads CASSSFAGLAKNIQYF. The CDR3 bases are TGTGCCAGCAGTTCCTTCGCGGGCCTAGCCAAAAACATTCAGTACTTC.

The V call is TRBV5-6, the J call TRBJ1-5; 7 bases are shared with TRBD1. V was clipped by 0 bases and J by 3 bases; unmatched bases: 3. The CDR3 is 15 residues long. The germline CDR1 and CDR2 sequences are SGHDT and YYEEEE. The CDR3 reads CASSLEGAANQPQHF. As DNA, the CDR3 is TGTGCCAGCAGCTTGGAGGGGGCCGCCAATCAGCCCCAGCATTTT.

The gene calls are TRBV7-9 and TRBJ2-1, with 9 bases aligning to TRBD1. With 1 base clipped from V and 6 bases from J, the junction kept 16 bases outside the gene matches. There are 19 residues in the CDR3. Germline CDR1 reads SEHNR; CDR2 reads FQNEAQ (reference sequence). Here the CDR3 reads CASSLGVTGGDIVGNEQFF. In nucleotides, the CDR3 is TGTGCCAGCAGCTTAGGCGTAACAGGGGGCGATATAGTGGGCAATGAGCAGTTCTTC.

The chain combines TRBV4-2 with TRBJ2-3, with D possibly TRBD2 on 5 matching bases. The CDR3 extends over 13 amino acids. CDR1 LGHNA and CDR2 YNFKEQ come from the germline V gene. The germline V and J ends were trimmed by 0 bases and 6 bases, with 7 bases remaining between them. CDR3 protein: CASSQDRGDTQYF. CDR3 sequence (DNA): TGTGCCAGCAGCCAAGATCGGGGTGATACGCAGTATTTT.

This chain uses TRBV2 with TRBJ1-2; 7 nucleotides match TRBD1. This CDR3 region has 15 residues. Germline assignment: CDR1 SNHLY and CDR2 FYNNEI. The J segment lost 2 bases and the V segment lost 7 bases, leaving 10 bases of the junction unmatched. The CDR3 spells CASNMRQGINYGYTF. The CDR3 DNA reads as TGTGCCAGCAATATGAGACAGGGAATCAACTATGGCTACACCTTC.

The gene calls are TRBV7-9 and TRBJ2-3, with D possibly being TRBD1 (5 bases). Germline V gene data show CDR1 as SEHNR and CDR2 as FQNEAQ (reference sequence). The CDR3 loop spans 13 amino acids. Trimming removed 5 bases from V and 4 bases from J, with 10 bases in between. The CDR3 here is CASSELRADTQYF. The DNA for the CDR3 is TGTGCCAGCAGCGAACTCAGGGCAGATACGCAGTATTTT.

This clone appeared once. The V gene is TRBV5-1, the J gene TRBJ1-1, with 7 bases fitting TRBD1. V was pared by 6 bases and J by 3 bases, with 11 bases of the junction left unmatched. Germline V CDR1 and CDR2: SGHRS, YFSETQ. This CDR3 is 15 amino acids long. The CDR3 sequence is CASNPRGSADTEAFF. CDR3 bases: TGCGCCAGCAACCCCAGGGGGTCAGCGGACACTGAAGCTTTCTTT. The full variable domain, completed using reference TRBV5-1 and TRBJ1-1, is KAGVTQTPRYLIKTRGQQVTLSCSPISGHRSVSWYQQTPGQGLQFLFEYFSETQRNKGNFPGRFSGRQFSNSRSEMNVSTLELGDSALYLCASNPRGSADTEAFFGQGTRLTVV.

The chain is built from TRBV27 and TRBJ2-7; TRBD1 might be the D (6 bases). V dropped 6 bases and J dropped 6 bases, with 27 bases sitting between them. CDR3 length: 17 residues. CDR1 is MNHEY, CDR2 SMNVEV, per germline (reference sequence). The CDR3 protein is CASSYYKFRDNGPEQYF. DNA for the CDR3: TGTGCCAGCAGCTACTATAAATTCCGGGACAATGGTCCCGAGCAGTACTTC.

In this sample, this clone turned up a few times. The J gene is TRBJ2-7, the V gene TRBV5-1, with D uncertain. Germline assignment: CDR1 SGHRS and CDR2 YFSETQ. The CDR3 runs 12 residues. Trimming cost V 3 bases and J 3 bases, with 7 bases left between them. The CDR3: CASSSGIYEQYF. The CDR3 DNA reads TGCGCCAGCAGCTCCGGTATCTACGAGCAGTACTTC.

V and J are TRBV12-5 and TRBJ1-2, with 9 bases that match TRBD1. The CDR3 contains 14 residues. Trimming removed 1 base from V and 13 bases from J; junction bases left unmatched: 10. Germline V gene lookup returns CDR1 LGHNT and CDR2 FRNRAP. The CDR3 sequence: CASGLGRDRVYPTF. The CDR3 DNA reads TGTGCTAGTGGTTTGGGCCGGGACAGGGTCTACCCCACCTTC. The complete variable domain, with remaining parts taken from reference TRBV12-5 and TRBJ1-2, reads DARVTQTPRHKVTEMGQEVTMRCQPILGHNTVFWYRQTMMQGLELLAYFRNRAPLDDSGMPKDRFSAEMPDATLATLKIQPSEPRDSAVYFCASGLGRDRVYPTFGSGTRLTVV.

In this sample, this clone turned up once. The chain couples TRBV28 to TRBJ2-7, with 9 positions matching TRBD2. The CDR3 has 16 residues. Trimming at V came to 2 bases and at J to 3 bases, leaving 8 bases not matched to a gene. Germline CDR1 MDHEN, CDR2 SYDVKM. The CDR3 here is CASSLRLAGLVYEQYF. CDR3 nucleotides: TGTGCCAGCAGTTTAAGGCTAGCGGGACTGGTCTACGAGCAGTACTTC.